The 8 T cell receptor beta chains reported below all come from one sample, sequenced in a study of T cell changes during pregnancy in multiple sclerosis. Profiling relied on immunoSEQ multiplex PCR, and the TCRdb table lists in-frame clones only, not all of them. The sample holds around 62,000 clones; roughly nine tenths are singletons and the top ten take about 2.5%. This sample comprised peripheral blood, obtained in the first trimester of pregnancy. Receptors were obtained from a female donor with multiple sclerosis, enrolled in a pregnancy study.

This clone has more than one count but fewer than ten. This sample includes further DNA sequences coding for the same CDR3. The rearrangement joins TRBV6-1 to TRBJ1-3; maybe TRBD1 (6 bases). This CDR3 is built from 15 residues. Germline V gene sequence: CDR1 MNHNS, CDR2 SASEGT. Trimming pared 0 bases from V and 0 bases from J, leaving 6 bases between. This chain's CDR3 is CASSEADSSGNTIYF. As DNA, the CDR3 is TGTGCCAGCAGTGAAGCGGACAGCTCTGGAAACACCATATATTTT.

J is TRBJ1-1 and V is TRBV6-1; TRBD1 is a possible D gene (6 bases). The V end was cut by 4 bases, the J end by 0 bases, with 12 bases between. Looked up from germline, CDR1 is MNHNS and CDR2 is SASEGT. CDR3 length equals 15 residues. The CDR3 region is CASSAITGLNTEAFF. The DNA for the CDR3 is TGTGCCAGCAGTGCTATTACAGGGCTGAACACTGAAGCTTTCTTT.

A single count supports this clone. The chain carries TRBV29-1 and TRBJ1-2, with 9 bases fitting TRBD1. The V segment lost 2 bases and the J segment 3 bases; nucleotides outside the gene matches: 1. CDR3 length: 13 residues. The germline CDR1 and CDR2 sequences are SQVTM and ANQGSEA. CDR3 sequence: CSVERDRDYGYTF. The CDR3 DNA follows: TGCAGCGTTGAAAGGGACAGGGACTATGGCTACACCTTC.

The rearrangement joins TRBV29-1 to TRBJ1-3; tentative D call: TRBD1 (5 bases). There are 14 residues in the CDR3. Germline-derived CDR1 and CDR2 are SQVTM and ANQGSEA. The ends were cut back, 7 bases at V and 3 bases at J, with 16 bases in the middle. Written as DNA, the CDR3 is TGCAGCGCTGCGGGGGGAGCCAATGGAAACACCATATATTTT. Its protein product is CSAAGGANGNTIYF.

The chain recombines TRBV29-1 with TRBJ1-3; D is uncertain. The CDR3 has 15 residues. V shed 0 bases and J shed 0 bases, with 9 bases lying between them. The V gene's germline CDR1 is SQVTM and CDR2 ANQGSEA. CDR3 sequence: CSVEDLSRSGNTIYF. The CDR3 DNA is TGCAGCGTTGAAGACCTGAGCCGCTCTGGAAACACCATATATTTT.

This chain uses TRBV4-3 with TRBJ1-1; 7 nucleotides line up with TRBD1. This CDR3 is built from 15 residues. V was pared by 0 bases and J by 4 bases, with 5 bases of the junction left unmatched. The germline V gene encodes CDR1 LGHNA and CDR2 YSLEER. The CDR3 DNA sequence: TGCGCCAGCAGCCAAGAAACAGACAGGGCCACTGAAGCTTTCTTT. This sequence encodes CASSQETDRATEAFF.

The chain carries TRBV29-1 and TRBJ2-5; possible D gene TRBD1, 6 bases. Germline loops: CDR1 SQVTM, CDR2 ANQGSEA. Trimming cost V 4 bases and J 1 base, with 7 bases left between them. The CDR3 sequence is 12 residues long. CDR3 sequence: CSVAGVQETQYF. CDR3 sequence (DNA): TGCAGCGTTGCAGGGGTCCAAGAGACCCAGTACTTC.

This clone showed up just once. The rearrangement uses TRBV27 and TRBJ1-1, with a tentative D call TRBD1 (5 bases). V dropped 1 base and J dropped 3 bases, with 18 bases sitting between them. Germline lookup yields CDR1 MNHEY and CDR2 SMNVEV (reference sequence). This CDR3 contains 17 residues. The CDR3 reads CASSLLGSGGTDTEAFF. The CDR3 region has the DNA TGTGCCAGCAGTTTATTGGGGTCGGGGGGAACCGACACTGAAGCTTTCTTT.